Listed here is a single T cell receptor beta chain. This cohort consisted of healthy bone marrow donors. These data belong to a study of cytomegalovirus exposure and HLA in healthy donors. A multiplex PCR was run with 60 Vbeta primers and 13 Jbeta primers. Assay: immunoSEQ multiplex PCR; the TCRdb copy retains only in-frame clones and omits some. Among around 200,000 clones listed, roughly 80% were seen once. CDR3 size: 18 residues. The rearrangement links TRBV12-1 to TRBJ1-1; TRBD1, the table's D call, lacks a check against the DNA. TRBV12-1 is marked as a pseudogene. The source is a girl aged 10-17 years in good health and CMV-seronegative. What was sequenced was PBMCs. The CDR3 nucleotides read TGTGCCAGCAGCCTTAAACGGGCTCAGGGGGCTATGAACACTGAAGCTTTCTTT. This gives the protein CASSLKRAQGAMNTEAFF.